This TCR beta chain was captured by sequencing in a study of blood T cell repertoires in COVID-19. Study information: There were acute and convalescent COVID-19 samples, and they came from the United States, Italy and Spain. Sources were T cells, B-cell-depleted T cells, or PBMCs; the material itself was cDNA or gDNA.

Original handling: Quantification of nucleated cells was approximated via reference gene primer amplification. Only in-frame clones appear in the TCRdb table, and some are missing; sequencing was by immunoSEQ multiplex PCR. For V, J and clone size, that table is used; D and trimming come from the DNA. The table lists around 140,000 clones, over 70% of them singletons. Per germline, CDR1 SQVTM and CDR2 ANQGSEA. V was trimmed by 2 bases and J by 3 bases, leaving 8 bases between them. This CDR3 is 13 amino acids long. This clonotype originated in a man between 65 and 85 years old who had recovered from COVID-19. The J gene is TRBJ2-1, the V gene TRBV29-1, with TRBD2 as a possible D gene (5 bases). The sequenced sample was peripheral blood. The CDR3 sequence is CSVESTSYNEQFF. The CDR3, as DNA: TGCAGCGTTGAAAGTACTAGCTACAATGAGCAGTTCTTC.